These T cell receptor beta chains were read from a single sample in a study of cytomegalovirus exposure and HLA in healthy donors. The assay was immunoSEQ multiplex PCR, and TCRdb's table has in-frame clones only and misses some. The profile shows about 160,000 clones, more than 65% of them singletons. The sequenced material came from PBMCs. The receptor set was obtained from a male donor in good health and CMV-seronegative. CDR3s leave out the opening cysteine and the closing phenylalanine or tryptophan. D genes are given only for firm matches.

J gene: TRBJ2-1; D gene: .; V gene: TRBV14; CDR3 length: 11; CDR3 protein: ASSQIDGGEQF
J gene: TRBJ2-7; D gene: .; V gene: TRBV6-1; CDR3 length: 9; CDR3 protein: ASSVQGEQY
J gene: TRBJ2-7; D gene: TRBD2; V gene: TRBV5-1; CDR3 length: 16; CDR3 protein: ASSLVLDSGGPSYEQY
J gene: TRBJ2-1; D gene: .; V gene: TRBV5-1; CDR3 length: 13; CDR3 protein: ASSLDLAVDNEQF
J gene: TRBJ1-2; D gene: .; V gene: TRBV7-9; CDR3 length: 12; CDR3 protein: ASSLIQATGFYT
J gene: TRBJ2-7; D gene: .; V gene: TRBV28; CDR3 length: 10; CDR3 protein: ASSRLGNEQY
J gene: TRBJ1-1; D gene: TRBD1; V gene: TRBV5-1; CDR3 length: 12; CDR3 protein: ASSLDEGAVEAF
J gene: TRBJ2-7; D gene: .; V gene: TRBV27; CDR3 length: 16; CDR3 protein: ASSLSTGRDSEPYEQY
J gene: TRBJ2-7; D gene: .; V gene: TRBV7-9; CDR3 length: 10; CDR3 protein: ASSLLTAEQY
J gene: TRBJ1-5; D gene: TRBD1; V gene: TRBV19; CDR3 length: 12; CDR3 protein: ASWDRGRTQPQH
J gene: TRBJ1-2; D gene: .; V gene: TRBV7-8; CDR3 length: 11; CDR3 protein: ASSLYGDYGYT
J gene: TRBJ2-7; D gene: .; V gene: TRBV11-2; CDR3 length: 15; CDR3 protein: ASSRSVVGASSYEQY
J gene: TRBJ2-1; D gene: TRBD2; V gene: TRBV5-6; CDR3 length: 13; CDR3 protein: ASTSGRTSINEQF
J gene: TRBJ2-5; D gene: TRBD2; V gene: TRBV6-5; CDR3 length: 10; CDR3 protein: ASQLAGQTQY
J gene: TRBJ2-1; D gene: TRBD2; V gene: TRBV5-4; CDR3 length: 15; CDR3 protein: ASSRSAAGELYNEQF
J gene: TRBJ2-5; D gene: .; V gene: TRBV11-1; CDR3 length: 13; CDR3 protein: ASTPGMGEAETQY
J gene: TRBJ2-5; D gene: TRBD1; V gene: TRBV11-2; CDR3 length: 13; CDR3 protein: ASPLGQGVKETQY
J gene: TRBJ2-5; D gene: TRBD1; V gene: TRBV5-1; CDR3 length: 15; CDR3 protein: ASRLIYRGEGQETQY
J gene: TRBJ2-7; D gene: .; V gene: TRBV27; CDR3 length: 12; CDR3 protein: ASSLAGFPYEQY
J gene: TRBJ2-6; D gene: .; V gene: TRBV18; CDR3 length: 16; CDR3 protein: ASSSPNAGPSGANVLT